Listed here are 26 T cell receptor beta chains from one sample, sequenced in a study of blood T cells in healthy people across ages. Together with a sample-barcoded 5' primer, a J-beta primer mix was included in a second PCR lasting roughly 6 to 12 cycles. One entry per CDR3 protein, called by TCRdb with MiXCR from the 5' RACE reads. The sample includes 980,000 or so distinct CDR3 sequences, around 49% seen only once; the top ten take about an eighth. Input material: blood. The receptor source for this set is a man aged 25 to 40 in good health.

A few counts support this clonotype. The CDR3 protein is CASSFQGTDEKLFF. The DNA of the CDR3 is TGCGCCAGCAGCTTTCAAGGGACGGATGAAAAACTGTTTTTT. The V call is TRBV5-1, the J call TRBJ1-4, with D possibly being TRBD1 (5 bases). Trimming took 2 bases from V and 6 from J, leaving 11 bases between them. Germline-derived CDR1 and CDR2 are SGHRS and YFSETQ. This CDR3 comprises 14 residues.

CDR3 bases: TGCAGTGCTCGACAGGGGAGCGGGAGCAATCAGCCCCAGCATTTT. It is translated as CSARQGSGSNQPQHF. This chain joins TRBV20-1 and TRBJ1-5, with 8 positions matching TRBD1. The CDR3 is 15 amino acids. Germline CDR1 DFQATT, CDR2 SNEGSKA (reference sequence). The V and J ends lost 5 bases and 1 base, in that order; junction bases with no gene match: 7.

Only a few counts were recorded for this clonotype. The chain links TRBV20-1 to TRBJ1-5; D is perhaps TRBD1 (6 bases). The CDR3 is made up of 14 amino acids. The V gene lost 6 bases and the J gene lost 0 bases, with 12 bases spanning the gap. Germline CDR1 DFQATT, CDR2 SNEGSKA (reference sequence). The CDR3 nucleotides are TGCAGTGCATATACAGGGTATAGCAATCAGCCCCAGCATTTT. This translates into CSAYTGYSNQPQHF.

This clonotype occurred a few times. This rearrangement joins TRBV20-1 to TRBJ2-5; 7 bases fit TRBD2. The trim removed 1 base at V and 11 bases at J, leaving 13 bases unmatched. Germline loops: CDR1 DFQATT, CDR2 SNEGSKA (reference sequence). The length of the CDR3 is 14 residues. The CDR3 loop reads CSARGRGLLEEQYF. DNA of the CDR3: TGCAGTGCTAGAGGGAGGGGACTACTGGAGGAGCAGTACTTC.

The chain recombines TRBV20-1 with TRBJ2-1, with D possibly TRBD1 on 5 matching bases. V was trimmed by 2 bases and J by 8 bases, leaving 10 bases between them. Germline V CDR1 and CDR2: DFQATT, SNEGSKA (reference sequence). CDR3 length equals 12 residues. In nucleotides, the CDR3 is TGCAGTGCTAGACAGGGCCCCGATGAGCAGTTCTTC. It encodes CSARQGPDEQFF.

This clonotype was observed once. This chain links TRBV27 with TRBJ2-4; D not certain. The J call could be wrong; TRBJ2-7 is a better fit for the DNA end. From germline, CDR1 is MNHEY and CDR2 SMNVEV (reference sequence). The CDR3 loop spans 14 amino acids. In DNA, the CDR3 is TGTGCCAGCAGTTTAGTGGGAACAATCTACGAGCAGTACTTC. It encodes CASSLVGTIYEQYF.

The V call is TRBV10-3, the J call TRBJ2-7; TRBD1 aligns across 9 bases. Germline V lookup: CDR1 ENHRY, CDR2 SYGVKD. The CDR3 is 17 residues long. Losses at the gene ends were 10 bases for V and 4 bases for J; bases not matched to a gene: 20. Written as DNA, the CDR3 is TGTGCCACTCATCAAGGGGGGTGGGACAGGGCTTTGTACGAGCAGTACTTC. It yields the protein CATHQGGWDRALYEQYF.

The sample holds a few counts of this clonotype. This sequence joins TRBV28 and TRBJ2-1, with 8 bases fitting TRBD1. V trimming: 6 bases; J trimming: 0 bases; junction bases outside the gene matches: 19. CDR3 length: 20 amino acids. CDR1 is MDHEN, CDR2 SYDVKM, per germline. The chain's CDR3 is CASRPRKSGGFPSSYNEQFF. The CDR3 DNA is TGTGCCAGCAGGCCCCGGAAGTCAGGGGGCTTCCCTAGCTCCTACAATGAGCAGTTCTTC.

This clonotype was detected only once. V gene TRBV10-3 combines with J gene TRBJ1-5; 9 bases line up with TRBD1. V lost 3 bases and J lost 5; bases outside the gene matches: 11. The CDR3 has 17 amino acids. Germline CDR1 ENHRY, CDR2 SYGVKD. Here the CDR3 reads CAISDYGTGGIYQPQHF. CDR3 nucleotide sequence: TGTGCCATCAGTGATTACGGTACAGGGGGCATCTATCAGCCCCAGCATTTT.

The chain carries TRBV7-9 and TRBJ1-1; tentative D call: TRBD1 (6 bases). The CDR3 runs 14 residues. CDR1 is SEHNR, CDR2 FQNEAQ, per germline (reference sequence). The V and J ends lost 3 bases and 5 bases respectively, with 13 bases between them. The CDR3 coding sequence is TGTGCCAGCAGCTTCCACAGGGAGAAGACTGAAGCTTTCTTT. It is translated as CASSFHREKTEAFF.

This sequence joins TRBV24-1 and TRBJ2-3; 10 bases agree with TRBD1. Germline lookup yields CDR1 KGHDR and CDR2 SFDVKD. The CDR3 has 13 amino acids. The J segment lost 9 bases and the V segment lost 5 bases, leaving 4 bases of the junction unmatched. This chain's CDR3 is CATSGDRGRTQYF. As DNA, the CDR3 is TGTGCCACCAGTGGTGACAGGGGGCGGACGCAGTATTTT.

The rearrangement links TRBV4-1 to TRBJ2-7, with D unresolved. The germline CDR1 and CDR2 sequences are MGHRA and YSYEKL. Trimming took 2 bases from V and 12 from J, leaving 8 bases between them. The CDR3 has 10 residues. CDR3: CASSQIGRYF. In DNA, the CDR3 is TGCGCCAGCAGCCAAATCGGCCGGTACTTC.

Only a few counts were recorded for this clonotype. V gene TRBV18 combines with J gene TRBJ1-1, with 8 bases fitting TRBD1. The CDR3 is 13 amino acids. Germline V gene data show CDR1 as KGHSH and CDR2 as LQKENI. V lost 5 bases to trimming and J lost 3 bases; unmatched junction nucleotides: 2. CDR3 in amino acids: CASSSDRDTEAFF. For the CDR3, the DNA is TGTGCCAGCTCATCGGACAGGGACACTGAAGCTTTCTTT.

In regard to this clonotype: Relative to the germline gene, one junction end is altered; a read error may explain this. The CDR3 loop is CTSSDFRQGGYTF. In DNA form, the CDR3 reads TGTACCAGCAGCGATTTCCGACAGGGTGGCTACACCTTC. The V gene is TRBV5-6, the J gene TRBJ1-2; 7 bases align to TRBD1. Germline V gene sequence: CDR1 SGHDT, CDR2 YYEEEE. The length of the CDR3 is 13 residues.

The chain uses TRBV24-1 and TRBJ2-1, with 10 bases identical to TRBD1. Unmatched junction bases numbered 11, after V lost 2 bases and J lost 2 bases. Per the germline V gene, CDR1 is KGHDR and CDR2 is SFDVKD. The CDR3 runs to 19 residues. CDR3 in amino acids: CATSDWGTGVIVTYNEQFF. The CDR3 DNA reads TGTGCCACCAGTGATTGGGGGACAGGGGTTATCGTAACCTACAATGAGCAGTTCTTC.

V usage is TRBV28 and J usage is TRBJ2-1; TRBD2 agrees at 9 bases. The CDR3 runs 13 residues. The germline gives CDR1 MDHEN, CDR2 SYDVKM. Germline trimming cut 8 bases from V and 7 bases from J; bases unmatched to any gene: 6. The CDR3 DNA follows: TGTGCCAGCCGGCTAGCGGGGATGAATGAGCAGTTCTTC. This translates into CASRLAGMNEQFF.

The table lists this clonotype with a few counts. V is TRBV7-9 and J is TRBJ2-7, with D maybe TRBD1 (6 bases). The CDR3 consists of 14 residues. V was shortened by 6 bases and J by 2 bases, with 14 bases between the two germline ends. Germline-derived CDR1 and CDR2 are SEHNR and FQNEAQ (reference sequence). The CDR3 sequence is CASSSGTSAYEQYF. CDR3 nucleotides: TGTGCCAGCAGTTCCGGGACATCAGCCTACGAGCAGTACTTC.

The V and J genes are TRBV5-4 and TRBJ2-1; D perhaps matches TRBD2 (5 bases). Trimming left V 2 bases short and J 2 bases short, with 11 bases between. Germline loops: CDR1 SGHNT, CDR2 YYREEE (reference sequence). The CDR3 sequence is 15 residues long. CDR3 sequence: CASSLGSLTYNEQFF. DNA of the CDR3: TGTGCCAGCAGCTTAGGGAGCCTGACCTACAATGAGCAGTTCTTC.

The chain joins TRBV5-1 to TRBJ2-2, with 8 positions matching TRBD2. CDR1 is SGHRS, CDR2 YFSETQ, per germline. The CDR3 is 14 amino acids. V lost 0 bases to trimming and J lost 7 bases; unmatched junction nucleotides: 2. CDR3 bases: TGCGCCAGCAGCTTGGCCGGGACTAGCGGGGAGCTGTTTTTT. It codes for CASSLAGTSGELFF.

CDR3: CSAPPGAPTDTQYF. In nucleotides, the CDR3 is TGCAGTGCTCCTCCAGGGGCGCCCACAGATACGCAGTATTTT. The chain couples TRBV20-1 to TRBJ2-3; a possible D gene is TRBD1 (6 bases). V lost 5 bases and J 2 bases, leaving 14 bases between the germline ends. The germline V gene encodes CDR1 DFQATT and CDR2 SNEGSKA (reference sequence). The CDR3 extends over 14 amino acids.

This clonotype showed up just a few times. The chain uses TRBV27 and TRBJ2-1; 9 bases are a match to TRBD2. Germline CDR1 and CDR2: MNHEY and SMNVEV (reference sequence). The CDR3 length is 15 residues. V was clipped by 4 bases and J by 5 bases; unmatched bases: 6. As DNA, the CDR3 is TGTGCCAGCAGTTCCGGGACTAGCTTAAACAATGAGCAGTTCTTC. This codes for CASSSGTSLNNEQFF.

This chain uses TRBV18 with TRBJ1-6; D gene uncertain. Between the trimmed V and J ends, which lost 6 bases and 5 bases, there was a span of 11 bases. Germline V gives CDR1 KGHSH, CDR2 LQKENI. The CDR3 has 14 residues. The CDR3 DNA is TGTGCCAGCTCCCCTATATATGATAATTCACCCCTCCACTTT. It translates to CASSPIYDNSPLHF.

V usage is TRBV6-1 and J usage is TRBJ2-1; D is ambiguous. The V gene's germline CDR1 is MNHNS and CDR2 SASEGT. Trimming left V 0 bases short and J 2 bases short, with 8 bases between. This CDR3 spans 15 amino acids. CDR3 DNA sequence: TGTGCCAGCAGTGAAGCCCCGATCACCTACAATGAGCAGTTCTTC. Amino acids: CASSEAPITYNEQFF.

This clonotype was found a few times. The V and J genes are TRBV20-1 and TRBJ2-7; TRBD1 might be the D (6 bases). Germline V lookup: CDR1 DFQATT, CDR2 SNEGSKA (reference sequence). V shed 6 bases and J shed 3 bases, with 18 bases lying between them. The CDR3 extends over 14 amino acids. The CDR3 coding sequence is TGCAGTGCCACACATCAGGGGTATAACTACGAGCAGTACTTC. Protein sequence: CSATHQGYNYEQYF.

V and J are TRBV9 and TRBJ1-1, with a possible D match to TRBD1 (5 bases). This CDR3 is 14 amino acids long. Germline CDR1 and CDR2: SGDLS and YYNGEE. The germline V and J ends were trimmed by 4 bases and 7 bases, with 17 bases remaining between them. For the CDR3, the DNA is TGTGCCAGCAGCCTTGGGGGTGGGAGCGGTGAAGCTTTCTTT. Amino acids: CASSLGGGSGEAFF.

In this sample, this clonotype is medium-sized (0.01 to 0.1%). The chain carries TRBV25-1 and TRBJ1-5; TRBD1 matches at 10 bases. V lost 4 bases to trimming and J lost 3 bases; unmatched junction nucleotides: 9. Looked up from germline, CDR1 is MGHDK and CDR2 is SYGVNS. The CDR3 consists of 17 residues. DNA for the CDR3: TGTGCCAGCAGTGGATCCGGGACAGGGGTCCTCAATCAGCCCCAGCATTTT. Translation: CASSGSGTGVLNQPQHF.